Each of the 6 T cell receptor beta chains below was sequenced from the same sample in a study of T cell changes during pregnancy in multiple sclerosis. TCRdb's table, derived via immunoSEQ multiplex PCR, lists solely in-frame clones and lacks some. The profile shows 80,000 to 95,000 clones, just over 90% of them singletons. The sequencing used peripheral blood, collected in the third trimester of pregnancy. Receptor source: a female donor in good health, enrolled as a control in a pregnancy study.

V is TRBV9 and J is TRBJ2-5, with D possibly being TRBD1 (6 bases). Germline loops: CDR1 SGDLS, CDR2 YYNGEE. Trimming left V 3 bases short and J 2 bases short, with 11 bases between. This CDR3 region has 14 residues. The DNA of the CDR3 is TGTGCCAGCAGCGCCGGGACAAGGCAAGAGACCCAGTACTTC. Protein: CASSAGTRQETQYF. The whole variable domain, filled in from reference TRBV9 and TRBJ2-5, reads DSGVTQTPKHLITATGQRVTLRCSPRSGDLSVYWYQQSLDQGLQFLIQYYNGEERAKGNILERFSAQQFPDLHSELNLSSLELGDSALYFCASSAGTRQETQYFGPGTRLLVL.

The V gene is TRBV6-1, the J gene TRBJ2-3, with 8 bases fitting TRBD2. CDR3 size: 17 residues. The V and J ends lost 3 bases and 2 bases, in that order; junction bases with no gene match: 10. Per germline, CDR1 MNHNS and CDR2 SASEGT. The DNA for the CDR3 is TGTGCCAGCAGTGAGACTGGGCTAGCGGGTTACACAGATACGCAGTATTTT. Protein product: CASSETGLAGYTDTQYF.

V is TRBV7-9 and J is TRBJ2-1, with 7 bases lining up with TRBD1. The germline V gene encodes CDR1 SEHNR and CDR2 FQNEAQ (reference sequence). This CDR3 is built from 15 residues. Trimming cost V 2 bases and J 3 bases; bases outside gene matches: 4. The CDR3 spells CASSLSRTGYNEQFF. The CDR3 nucleotides are TGTGCCAGCAGCTTATCCCGGACAGGCTACAATGAGCAGTTCTTC.

The rearrangement joins TRBV7-2 to TRBJ1-1; 7 bases align to TRBD1. The CDR3 contains 11 residues. Germline trimming cut 8 bases from V and 7 bases from J; bases unmatched to any gene: 4. Germline values: CDR1 SGHTA, CDR2 FQGNSA. The CDR3 DNA reads as TGTGCCAGCGGAAGACAGGGTGAAGCTTTCTTT. Residues: CASGRQGEAFF.

The chain couples TRBV7-2 to TRBJ2-3; TRBD1 aligns across 10 bases. The CDR3 spans 14 residues. Trimming at V came to 5 bases and at J to 6 bases, leaving 5 bases not matched to a gene. The germline CDR1 and CDR2 sequences are SGHTA and FQGNSA. The CDR3 region has the DNA TGTGCCAGCAGCCCAGACAGGGGGCGGGATACGCAGTATTTT. Translating it yields CASSPDRGRDTQYF.

The genes are TRBV5-6 and TRBJ2-7; TRBD2 aligns across 9 bases. Germline trimming cut 4 bases from V and 7 bases from J; bases unmatched to any gene: 9. The CDR3 runs to 14 residues. CDR1 and CDR2 from the germline V gene are SGHDT and YYEEEE. CDR3 DNA: TGTGCCAGCAGCCGCGGACTAGCGCAGGGGGAGCAGTACTTC. Protein: CASSRGLAQGEQYF.